What follows is one TCR beta chain and its context. Its specificity is not known. For repertoire sequencing, the TCR beta CDR3 regions were amplified from RNA transcripts. First-round RT-PCR used HTBI primers; second-round multiplex PCR followed. TCRdb ran MiXCR on the multiplex PCR reads and lists one entry per CDR3 protein. The sample shows 300,000 to 350,000 distinct CDR3 sequences, about 17% of them seen only once. Clinical symptoms and serum thyroxine were used for diagnosis; TRAb, thyroid ultrasound and orbital computed tomography were also relied on. These data originate in a study of Graves' ophthalmopathy and Graves' hyperthyroidism. Study-wide background: Peripheral blood was gathered at the point of initial diagnosis, before any treatment started. Study-wide points: Detection in blood was also observed for most expanded thyroid clonotypes above 0.001 frequency.

The CDR3 is 13 amino acids. V lost 4 bases and J lost 10, with 16 bases in between. The germline V gene encodes CDR1 MDHEN and CDR2 SYDVKM. The sequence was collected from an adult man with Graves' ophthalmopathy. The chain has TRBV28 and TRBJ1-1; D is unresolved. Material: peripheral blood. The DNA for the CDR3 is TGTGCCAGCAGTTCAACTTCAAATCTGAGAGCTTTCTTT. Translating it yields CASSSTSNLRAFF.